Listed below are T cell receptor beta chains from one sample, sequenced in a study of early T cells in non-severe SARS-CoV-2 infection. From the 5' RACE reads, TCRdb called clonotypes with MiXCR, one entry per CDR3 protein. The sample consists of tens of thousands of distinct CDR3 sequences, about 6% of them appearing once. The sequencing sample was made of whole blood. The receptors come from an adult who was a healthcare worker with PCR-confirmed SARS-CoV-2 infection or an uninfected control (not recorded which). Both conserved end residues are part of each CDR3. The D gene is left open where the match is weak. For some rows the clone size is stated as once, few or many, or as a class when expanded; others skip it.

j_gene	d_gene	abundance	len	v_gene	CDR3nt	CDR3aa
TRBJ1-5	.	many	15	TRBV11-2	TGTGCCAGCAGCCCCACAGGGCACAGCAATCAGCCCCAGCATTTT	CASSPTGHSNQPQHF
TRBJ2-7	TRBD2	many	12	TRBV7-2	TGTGCCAGCCGACTAGCGGGACCCGAGCAGTACTTC	CASRLAGPEQYF
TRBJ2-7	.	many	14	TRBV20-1	TGCAGTGCCCCCTCCGGGACCGCAAATGGCGAGCAGTACTTC	CSAPSGTANGEQYF
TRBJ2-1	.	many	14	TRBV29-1	TGCAGCGTCTTAGACAGGACAACCTACAATGAGCAGTTCTTC	CSVLDRTTYNEQFF
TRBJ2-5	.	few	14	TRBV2	TGTGCCAGCACCCTTACTAGGGTACGGGAGACCCAGTACTTC	CASTLTRVRETQYF
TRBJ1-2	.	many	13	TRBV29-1	TGCAGCGCCTACGGACAGCAATACTATGGCTACACCTTC	CSAYGQQYYGYTF
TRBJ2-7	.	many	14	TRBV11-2	TGTGCTTCCCAAAGGCCTGGGGGAAACTACGAGCAGTACTTC	CASQRPGGNYEQYF
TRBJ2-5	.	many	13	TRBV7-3	TGTGCCAGCAGCTCCTCCCTTGCGGAGACCCAGTACTTC	CASSSSLAETQYF
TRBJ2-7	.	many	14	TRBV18	TGTGCCAGCTCACCAGCTAGCCAGACCTACGAGCAGTACTTC	CASSPASQTYEQYF
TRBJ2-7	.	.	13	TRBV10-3	TGTGCCATCAGCGCCCGGGAGAACTACGAGCAGTACTTC	CAISARENYEQYF
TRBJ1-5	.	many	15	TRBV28	TGTGCCAGCAGAGGTACGGGACGTAGCAATCAGCCCCAGCATTTT	CASRGTGRSNQPQHF
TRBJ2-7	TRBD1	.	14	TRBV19	TGTGCCAGTAGCAAGGGACAGGGCAGCAACGAGCAGTACTTC	CASSKGQGSNEQYF
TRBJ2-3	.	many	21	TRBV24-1	TGTGCCACCAGTGATCCCCGGAGCTTGGTGGTCGGGGAGCGGGTGGCAGATACGCAGTATTTT	CATSDPRSLVVGERVADTQYF
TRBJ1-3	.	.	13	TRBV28	TGTGCCAGCAGTTTACCCTCTGGAAACACCATATATTTT	CASSLPSGNTIYF
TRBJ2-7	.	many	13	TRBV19	TGTGCCAGTAGTTCCCGAGGGGCGCAGGAGCAGTACTTC	CASSSRGAQEQYF
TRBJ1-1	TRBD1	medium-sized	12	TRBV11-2	TGTGCCAGCAGCCCGGGACAGGGAGAAGCTTTCTTT	CASSPGQGEAFF
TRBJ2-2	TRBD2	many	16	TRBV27	TGTGCCAGCAGTTTAAATAGCGGGAGGGGGACCGGGGAGCTGTTTTTT	CASSLNSGRGTGELFF
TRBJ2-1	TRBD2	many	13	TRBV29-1	TGCAGCGTCCTAGCGGACTCCTACAATGAGCAGTTCTTC	CSVLADSYNEQFF
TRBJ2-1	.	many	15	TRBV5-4	TGTGCCAGCAGCTTGGGGAGTGGATCCTACAATGAGCAGTTCTTC	CASSLGSGSYNEQFF
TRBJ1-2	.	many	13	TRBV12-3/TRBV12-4	TGTGCCAGCAGGGTCTCAGCGGCGTATGGCTACACCTTC	CASRVSAAYGYTF
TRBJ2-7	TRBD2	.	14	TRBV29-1	TGCAGCGTTGCATCCGGGACTAGCGGGATTGAGCAGTACTTC	CSVASGTSGIEQYF
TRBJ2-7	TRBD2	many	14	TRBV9	TGTGCCAGCAGCGTGGGAGCGGGAGTCTACGAGCAGTACTTC	CASSVGAGVYEQYF
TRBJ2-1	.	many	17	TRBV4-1	TGCGCCAGCAGCCAAGTCCTTTTAGGTGCCTCCTACAATGAGCAGTTCTTC	CASSQVLLGASYNEQFF
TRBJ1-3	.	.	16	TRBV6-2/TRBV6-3	TGTGCCAGCACCTCCGGCGAAGAGAAAGGTGGAAACACCATATATTTT	CASTSGEEKGGNTIYF
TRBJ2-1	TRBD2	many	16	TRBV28	TGTGCCAGCAGTTTGACTAGCGGGAGTGTCTTTAATGAGCAGTTCTTC	CASSLTSGSVFNEQFF
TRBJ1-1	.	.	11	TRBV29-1	TGCAGCGTTGTACCGAACACTGAAGCTTTCTTT	CSVVPNTEAFF
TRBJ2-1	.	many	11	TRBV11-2	TGTGCCAGCAGCGTTTACAATGAGCAGTTCTTC	CASSVYNEQFF
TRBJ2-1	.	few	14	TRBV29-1	TGCAGCGCACCGGTGAGTAGCTCCTACAATGAGCAGTTCTTC	CSAPVSSSYNEQFF
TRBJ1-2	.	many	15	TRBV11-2	TGTGCCAGCAGCTTTGCCGGCCCGTCCAACTATGGCTACACCTTC	CASSFAGPSNYGYTF
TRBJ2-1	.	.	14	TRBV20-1	TGCAGTGCTAGATCGCCCAGCGGGTTCAATGAGCAGTTCTTC	CSARSPSGFNEQFF
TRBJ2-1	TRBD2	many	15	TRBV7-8	TGTGCCAGCAGCTCGACTAGCGGGAGTATCGGTGAGCAGTTCTTC	CASSSTSGSIGEQFF
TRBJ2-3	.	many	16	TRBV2	TGTGCCAGCAGTGTAATAGACATAGTCACTCGGGATACGCAGTATTTT	CASSVIDIVTRDTQYF
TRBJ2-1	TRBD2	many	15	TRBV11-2	TGTGCCAGCAGCTTAGGCGGGAGTTCCTACAATGAGCAGTTCTTC	CASSLGGSSYNEQFF
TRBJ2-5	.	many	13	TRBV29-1	TGCAGCGTTGGCCTCGGCCTCCAAGAGACCCAGTACTTC	CSVGLGLQETQYF
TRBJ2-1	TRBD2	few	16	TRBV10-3	TGTGCCATCAGCCCTAGCGGGAGGGCCTTTGGGGATGAGCAGTTCTTC	CAISPSGRAFGDEQFF
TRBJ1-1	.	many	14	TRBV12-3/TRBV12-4	TGTGCCAGCACCTGGGGACTGGGAGCGGAGGAAGCTTTCTTT	CASTWGLGAEEAFF
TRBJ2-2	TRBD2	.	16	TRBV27	TGTGCCAGCAGTCTTAGCGGGAGGGTATCCACCGGGGAGCTGTTTTTT	CASSLSGRVSTGELFF
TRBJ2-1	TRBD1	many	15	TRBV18	TGTGCCAGCTCACCACCCCTGGACAGGGGCAGTGAGCAGTTCTTC	CASSPPLDRGSEQFF
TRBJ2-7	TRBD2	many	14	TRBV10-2	TGCGCCAGCAGTGGGGCTAGCGGGAGGAACGAGCAGTACTTC	CASSGASGRNEQYF
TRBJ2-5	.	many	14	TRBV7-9	TGTGCCAGCAGCCTGAACAGGGCCCAAGAGACCCAGTACTTC	CASSLNRAQETQYF
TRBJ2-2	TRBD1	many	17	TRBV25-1	TGTGCCAGCAGTGCCTGGGACAGGGAGTTTTCCACCGGGGAGCTGTTTTTT	CASSAWDREFSTGELFF
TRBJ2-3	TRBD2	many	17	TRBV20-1	TGCAGTGCGAGACTAGCGGGAGGGCCGACGCGCACAGATACGCAGTATTTT	CSARLAGGPTRTDTQYF
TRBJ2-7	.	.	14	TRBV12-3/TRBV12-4	TGTGCCAGCAGTTTCTCCAGGGTTAAATACGAGCAGTACTTC	CASSFSRVKYEQYF
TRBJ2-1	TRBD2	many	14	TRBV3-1	TGTGCCAGCAGCCTTCTAGCGGGAGAGGATGAGCAGTTCTTC	CASSLLAGEDEQFF
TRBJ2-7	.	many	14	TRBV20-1	TGCAGTGCTTCCGCCAGCAGGGGTCGGGACGAGCAGTACTTC	CSASASRGRDEQYF
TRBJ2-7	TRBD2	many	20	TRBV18	TGTGCCAGCTCACGATCCTCCTACGGCGGGAGGGCCTCGTACGTATTCGAGCAGTACTTC	CASSRSSYGGRASYVFEQYF
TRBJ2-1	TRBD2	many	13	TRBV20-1	TGCAGTGCTCAGCGCGGGAGGCGGGATGAGCAGTTCTTC	CSAQRGRRDEQFF
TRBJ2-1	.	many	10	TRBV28	TGTGCCAGCGAGGGGTCTGAGCAGTTCTTC	CASEGSEQFF
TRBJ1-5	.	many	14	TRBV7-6	TGTGCCAGCAGCCACCTTGAAGGGTGGCAGCCCCAGCATTTT	CASSHLEGWQPQHF
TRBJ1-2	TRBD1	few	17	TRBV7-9	TGTGCCAGCAGCTTACGGACAGGGACTTCTCGAGAGTATGGCTACACCTTC	CASSLRTGTSREYGYTF
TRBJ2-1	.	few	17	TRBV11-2	TGTGCCAGCAGCTTGGCACCTCTGACGGGGTGGTACAATGAGCAGTTCTTC	CASSLAPLTGWYNEQFF
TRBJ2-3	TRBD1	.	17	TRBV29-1	TGCAGCGTTGAAGGGACAGGGGGCACTTCTAGCACAGATACGCAGTATTTT	CSVEGTGGTSSTDTQYF
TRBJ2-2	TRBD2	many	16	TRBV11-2	TGTGCCAGCAGATCGTTTGCGGGAGGGGCGACCGGGGAGCTGTTTTTT	CASRSFAGGATGELFF